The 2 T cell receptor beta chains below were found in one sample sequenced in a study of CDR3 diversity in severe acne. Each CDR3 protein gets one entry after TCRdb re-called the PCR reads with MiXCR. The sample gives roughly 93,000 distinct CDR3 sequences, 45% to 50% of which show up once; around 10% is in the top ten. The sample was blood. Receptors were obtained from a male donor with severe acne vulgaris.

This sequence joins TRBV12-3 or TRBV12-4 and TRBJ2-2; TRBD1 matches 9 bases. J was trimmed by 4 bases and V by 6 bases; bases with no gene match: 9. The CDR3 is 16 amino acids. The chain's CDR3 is CASSPPGQGFTGELFF. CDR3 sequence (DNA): TGTGCCAGCAGCCCTCCGGGACAGGGCTTCACCGGGGAGCTGTTTTTT.

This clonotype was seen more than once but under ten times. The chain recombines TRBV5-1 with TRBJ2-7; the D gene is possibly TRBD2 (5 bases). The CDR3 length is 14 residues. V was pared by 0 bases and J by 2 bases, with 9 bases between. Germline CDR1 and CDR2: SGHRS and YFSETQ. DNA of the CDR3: TGCGCCAGCAGCTTGGGAGGGCGCACCTACGAGCAGTACTTC. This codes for CASSLGGRTYEQYF.